This T cell receptor beta chain comes out of a study of CXCR3-negative and CXCR3-positive naive CD8 T cells. General study results and limits: Higher TRB CDR3 hydrophobicity marked CXCR3-positive naive cells relative to CXCR3-negative naive cells.

Each TRB cDNA library was prepared by 5' RACE (with UMI labels). TCRdb reprocessed the 5' RACE reads; each CDR3 protein has one entry and no DNA is given. The table lists about 40,000 distinct CDR3 sequences. Regarding this clonotype: Its target is unknown.

Per germline, CDR1 MNHNS and CDR2 SASEGT. The CDR3 is 11 amino acids. The rearrangement joins TRBV6-1 to TRBJ2-3. The sequencing input was naive CXCR3- CD8+ T cells from blood. Subset here: CD45RO-CCR7+CD27+CD95- naive CD8+ T cells lacking CXCR3 (TNR3-). The TCR was taken from a human donor in good health. Some clones in this sample may be carry-over from other donors' samples. CDR3 region: CASRTGNTQYF.